Described below is a single T cell receptor beta chain sequence and its context. The antigen remains undetermined. This sample is drawn from a study of T-cell reconstitution after alpha-beta-depleted transplantation in children. Study-wide results and caveats: By about two months after transplant, alpha-beta T cells reportedly arose from several hundred graft clones that had expanded. Once a year had passed after transplant, T-cell counts and diversity came mostly from newly produced T cells. Some patients' high day-60 TCRbeta diversity was attributed to recipient cells surviving conditioning.

This CDR3 region has 14 residues. Germline V lookup: CDR1 SEHNR, CDR2 FQNEAQ (reference sequence). V gave up 5 bases and J gave up 7 bases, with 15 bases separating them. Unique molecular identifiers were incorporated when the TCRbeta library was constructed. TCRdb reprocessed the PCR reads with MiXCR, giving one entry per CDR3 protein. The sample lists 700,000 to 950,000 distinct CDR3 sequences, under 20% occurring once. The sequenced sample was PBMCs, mostly from graft donor cells, obtained 360 days after TCRalphabeta/CD19-depleted stem cell transplant. The origin of this receptor is a male patient between 5 and 17 years old who had a stem cell transplant for acute lymphoblastic leukemia, so the T cells may come from the graft donor. This chain connects TRBV7-9 to TRBJ2-1; D is undetermined. CDR3 amino acids: CASSPPGPANEQFF. The CDR3 nucleotides read TGTGCCAGCAGCCCCCCAGGCCCCGCGAATGAGCAGTTCTTC.